The TCR beta chain described here comes from a study of blood T cell repertoires in COVID-19. Germline CDR1 is SGHAT and CDR2 is FQNNGV. Trimming shortened V by 4 bases and J by 0 bases, and 10 bases separated the two germline ends. CDR3 length equals 16 residues. The participants were between about 18 and 90 years old and came from some 23 US areas. Membership in each cohort depended on participant-reported clinical history. Recovered status applied to Cohort 3 donors who had two consecutive negative PCRs. It also applied to those with clearance or with symptom resolution. Source study methods: Researchers report that nucleated cell counts were estimated from reference gene primer amplification. Repertoires were generated with immunoSEQ multiplex PCR, while TCRdb's copy carries only in-frame clones and drops some. The V and J calls and clone size were taken over from that table, and D and trimming were inferred from the DNA. The sample has around 260,000 clones, about 93% seen once; the top ten hold around 1.1%.

The receptor comes from a woman aged 30 to 39 who had recovered from COVID-19. The chain combines TRBV11-2 with TRBJ2-6; D gene uncertain. What was sequenced was PBMCs or T cells enriched from blood (not recorded which). The CDR3 sequence is CASSSPVRSGANVLTF. CDR3 sequence (DNA): TGTGCCAGCAGCTCCCCGGTCCGCTCTGGGGCCAACGTCCTGACTTTC.